These T cell receptor beta chains were read from a single sample in a study of blood T cell repertoires in COVID-19. Sequencing used immunoSEQ multiplex PCR; TCRdb keeps in-frame clones, though not all of them. Of roughly 91,000 clones listed, 65% to 85% are singletons. What was sequenced was peripheral blood. The receptors stem from a man aged 65 to 85 with active or convalescent COVID-19. CDR3s leave out the opening cysteine and the closing phenylalanine or tryptophan.

v_call | cdr3_aa
TRBV7-9 | ASSPYTGDGEKLF
TRBV6-5 | ASSYAGSSGANVLT
TRBV5-4 | ASSYPTGMNTEAF
TRBV18 | ASSLDRDTEAF
TRBV30 | AWSPLSGQSQF
TRBV2 | ASSEGGGGKAGELF
TRBV19 | ASSIRRSGVTDTQY
TRBV2 | ASRQGASINSPLH
TRBV6-1 | ASSEPTQGQPQH
TRBV18 | ASSPSRGAAEYGYT
TRBV28 | ASSLTGPNYGYT
TRBV3-1/TRBV3-2 | ASSQGGNTEAF
TRBV7-9 | ASTPGAGTNEKLF
TRBV19 | ASLGQGVQPQH
TRBV9 | ASSVGRGRYNEQF
TRBV19 | ASRIKGAYNSPLH
TRBV7-2 | ASSLMRQETQY
TRBV6-6 | ASSRGGTGALYTEAF
TRBV9 | ASSAGGTSGADTQY
TRBV28 | ASSQQGVRYEQY
TRBV5-4 | ASSLRRQGATGYT
TRBV5-4 | ASSPGSQETQY
TRBV9 | ASSVDGGFQPQH
TRBV5-4 | ASSLVGGTGANVLT
TRBV7-2 | ASSVSTLQGLGAF
TRBV28 | ASSPQQGAVWNTEAF
TRBV11-2 | ASSSPGTSRHNEQF
TRBV7-9 | ASSGSGRELF
TRBV7-2 | ASSFGTNYGYT
TRBV7-8 | ASKRQQGDYGYT
TRBV2 | ASTRDRANTEAF
TRBV2 | ASSLRQADTEAF